A single sample gave rise to the 9 T cell receptor beta chains below, sequenced in a study of blood T cell repertoires in COVID-19. Assay used: immunoSEQ multiplex PCR; TCRdb lists only in-frame clones, some missing. The sample shows approximately 210,000 clones, about 90% of them seen only once. Input material: peripheral blood. The receptors originated from a young man with active or convalescent COVID-19.

This chain uses TRBV21-1 with TRBJ1-5; the table's D call TRBD1 went unverified against the DNA. TRBV21-1 is flagged as a pseudogene. CDR3 length: 15 amino acids. The CDR3 region has the DNA TGTGCCAGCAGCTTGGCGGACAGGGGGGCCCAGCCCCAGCATTTT. It encodes CASSLADRGAQPQHF.

The chain employs TRBV11-2 and TRBJ2-5; 7 nucleotides agree with TRBD1. Per the germline V gene, CDR1 is SGHAT and CDR2 is FQNNGV. The CDR3 runs to 17 residues. V was clipped by 5 bases and J by 5 bases; unmatched bases: 17. CDR3 amino acids: CASSEATGSLYWETQYF. The CDR3 DNA sequence: TGTGCCAGCAGCGAAGCGACAGGGAGTCTATATTGGGAGACCCAGTACTTC.

The chain is built from TRBV20-1 and TRBJ2-7; unclear D gene. This CDR3 comprises 11 residues. Germline CDR1 is DFQATT and CDR2 is SNEGSKA (reference sequence). Trimming left V 0 bases short and J 3 bases short, with 3 bases between. CDR3 sequence: CSARDGYEQYF. In nucleotides, the CDR3 is TGCAGTGCTAGAGACGGCTACGAGCAGTACTTC.

Turning to this clone: One end of the junction varies from germline; a read error may be responsible. V is TRBV10-1 and J is TRBJ1-1, with 8 bases aligning to TRBD1. Germline V CDR1 and CDR2: WNHNN, SYGVQD (reference sequence). CDR3 length equals 14 residues. CDR3 protein: CASSEVFGQGRVVF. The CDR3 DNA reads as TGCGCCAGCAGTGAGGTATTCGGACAGGGCCGGGTTGTCTTT.

CDR3 protein: CASSQDLFSGIGGYTF. The CDR3 DNA is TGTGCCAGCAGCCAAGATCTCTTTTCGGGTATTGGTGGCTACACCTTC. This chain joins TRBV14 and TRBJ1-2; D gene uncertain. Trimming removed 0 bases from V and 7 bases from J, with 18 bases in between. Per the germline V gene, CDR1 is SGHDN and CDR2 is FVKESK. The CDR3 loop spans 16 amino acids.

V usage is TRBV6-1 and J usage is TRBJ1-3; D not resolved. There are 14 residues in the CDR3. Germline V gene lookup returns CDR1 MNHNS and CDR2 SASEGT. Between the trimmed V and J ends, which lost 3 bases and 0 bases, there was a span of 6 bases. Written as DNA, the CDR3 is TGTGCCAGCAGTGATGGGAGCTCTGGAAACACCATATATTTT. This translates into CASSDGSSGNTIYF.

This rearrangement joins TRBV5-4 to TRBJ1-1; D is perhaps TRBD1 (5 bases). Germline V gene sequence: CDR1 SGHNT, CDR2 YYREEE (reference sequence). CDR3 length equals 12 residues. Trimming took off 10 bases at V and 4 bases at J, with 14 bases between the two ends. CDR3 DNA: TGTGCCGGTCACGGGGGAGGCACTGAAGCTTTCTTT. This codes for CAGHGGGTEAFF.

V is TRBV6-5 and J is TRBJ2-1, with D unresolved. The CDR3 is 13 amino acids. Trimming stripped 6 bases from V and 3 bases from J, with 9 bases between. Germline V gives CDR1 MNHEY, CDR2 SVGAGI. The CDR3 DNA follows: TGTGCCAGCAGGGCGGATGGCTACAATGAGCAGTTCTTC. The encoded protein is CASRADGYNEQFF.

The V and J genes are TRBV28 and TRBJ2-7; 9 positions agree with TRBD2. CDR1 and CDR2 from the germline V gene are MDHEN and SYDVKM. Germline trimming cut 5 bases from V and 2 bases from J; bases unmatched to any gene: 4. The CDR3 totals 14 residues. CDR3 protein: CASSAASGTYEQYF. The DNA of the CDR3 is TGTGCCAGCAGTGCCGCTAGCGGGACCTACGAGCAGTACTTC.